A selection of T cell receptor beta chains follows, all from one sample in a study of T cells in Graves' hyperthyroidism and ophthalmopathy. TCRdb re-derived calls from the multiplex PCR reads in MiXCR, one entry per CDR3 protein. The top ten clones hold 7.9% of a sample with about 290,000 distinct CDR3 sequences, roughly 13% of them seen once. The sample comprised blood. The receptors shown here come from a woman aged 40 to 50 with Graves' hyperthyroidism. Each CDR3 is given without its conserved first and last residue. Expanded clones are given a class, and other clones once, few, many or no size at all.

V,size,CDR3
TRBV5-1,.,ASSLTQNTGELF
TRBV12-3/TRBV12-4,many,ASSPLGRVSSYNEQF
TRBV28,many,ASSLGGTGLNSPLH
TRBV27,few,ASSFREGNEKLF
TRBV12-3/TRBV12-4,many,ASSARNRGPEQY
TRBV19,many,ASSPSGIYEQY
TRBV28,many,ASSLYGHRNGYT
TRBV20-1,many,SAGSPYGYT
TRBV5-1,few,ASSSGTSGSHSTDTQY
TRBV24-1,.,ATSDFGTGLEELF
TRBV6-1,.,ASSEAYSNQPQH
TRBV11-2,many,ASSQRESTIY
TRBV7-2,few,ASSLARLKLAGFTDTQY
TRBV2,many,ASSVRREGPYEQY
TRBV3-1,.,ASSQDEPGGGREETQY
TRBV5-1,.,ASSQDGSGWETQY
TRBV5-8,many,ASSLRGTSNQPQH
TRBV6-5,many,ASSYEQGALYEQY
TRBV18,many,ASSPLQGNTEAF
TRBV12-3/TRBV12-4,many,ASSPLETQY
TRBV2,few,ASRRRGRGETQY
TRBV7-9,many,ASSDSDTSDEQF
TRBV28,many,ASSYGQPQH
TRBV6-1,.,ASSAGDDRGRETQY
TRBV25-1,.,ASSAPYKTGADTYEQY
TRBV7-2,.,ASSLEPAAGGQF
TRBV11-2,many,ASSPPGSPEAF
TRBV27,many,ASSYTSPLGSYNEQF
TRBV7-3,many,ASSLNPTGSPLH
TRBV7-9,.,ASSEQWEGLYEQY
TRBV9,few,ASESGTATGGYT